The text below deals with one T cell receptor (beta chain). The data belong to a study of blood T cell repertoires in COVID-19. Overall study: Nucleic acid was either cDNA or gDNA, and it came from T cells, B-cell-depleted T cells, or PBMCs.

The germline CDR1 and CDR2 sequences are SGHNT and YYREEE (reference sequence). The CDR3 runs to 14 residues. V lost 7 bases to trimming and J lost 2 bases; unmatched junction nucleotides: 7. The method was immunoSEQ multiplex PCR; TCRdb's version includes in-frame clones alone and lacks a portion of them. The table has about 240,000 clones, 70% to 90% seen once. The gene calls are TRBV5-4 and TRBJ2-5; TRBD1 agrees at 8 bases. This sequence originates from a woman aged 45-60 years with COVID-19, enrolled during active disease. The sequenced material came from peripheral blood. CDR3 in DNA: TGTGCCAGCGGACAGGGAGCCTTACAAGAGACCCAGTACTTC. Translation gives CASGQGALQETQYF.